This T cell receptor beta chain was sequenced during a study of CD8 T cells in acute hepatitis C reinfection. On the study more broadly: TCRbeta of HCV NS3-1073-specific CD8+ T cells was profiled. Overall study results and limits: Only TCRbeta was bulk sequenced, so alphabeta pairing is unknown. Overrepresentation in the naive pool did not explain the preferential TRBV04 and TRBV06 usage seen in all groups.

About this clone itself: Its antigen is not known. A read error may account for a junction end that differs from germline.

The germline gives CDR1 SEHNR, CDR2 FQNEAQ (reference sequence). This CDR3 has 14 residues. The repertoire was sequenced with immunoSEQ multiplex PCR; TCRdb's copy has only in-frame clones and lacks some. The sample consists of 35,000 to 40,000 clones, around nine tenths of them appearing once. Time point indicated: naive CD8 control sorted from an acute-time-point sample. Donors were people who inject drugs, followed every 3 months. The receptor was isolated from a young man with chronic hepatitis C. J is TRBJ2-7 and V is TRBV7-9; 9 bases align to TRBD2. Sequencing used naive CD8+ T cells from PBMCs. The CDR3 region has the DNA TGTGCCAGCAGCCTAGCGGGGACCGTCTACGAGCAGTACTTC. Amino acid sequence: CASSLAGTVYEQYF.